This is a list of T cell receptor beta chains from one sample in a study of blood T cells in healthy people across ages. TCRdb re-called the 5' RACE reads through MiXCR, storing one row per CDR3 protein. This sample yields approximately 1.5 million distinct CDR3 sequences, of which roughly 43% are seen a single time; 4% belongs to the top ten. Sequenced: blood. The receptors originated from a woman aged 18-29 years in good health. Both conserved end residues are part of each CDR3. The D gene is left open where the match is weak. Only some rows state a clone size, as once, few, many or a class for expanded clones.

cdr3_aa: CASSGDRDEKFF
cdr3_nt: TGTGCCAGCAGTGGCGACAGGGATGAGAAGTTCTTC
j_call: TRBJ2-1
d_call: TRBD1
clone_size: .
v_call: TRBV28

cdr3_aa: CASSRLAGGEQFF
cdr3_nt: TGTGCCAGCAGTAGACTAGCGGGGGGCGAGCAGTTCTTC
j_call: TRBJ2-1
d_call: TRBD2
clone_size: many
v_call: TRBV12-3/TRBV12-4

cdr3_aa: CSVERRGTDTQYF
cdr3_nt: TGCAGCGTTGAAAGGAGGGGAACAGATACGCAGTATTTT
j_call: TRBJ2-3
d_call: .
clone_size: medium-sized
v_call: TRBV29-1

cdr3_aa: CASSRQAGDTQYF
cdr3_nt: TGTGCCAGCAGCCGACAGGCTGGAGATACGCAGTATTTT
j_call: TRBJ2-3
d_call: .
clone_size: .
v_call: TRBV6-2/TRBV6-3

cdr3_aa: CASSLGLAGGTTDTQDF
cdr3_nt: TGCGCCAGCAGCTTGGGACTAGCGGGGGGCACCACAGATACGCAGGATTTT
j_call: TRBJ2-3
d_call: TRBD2
clone_size: once
v_call: TRBV5-1

cdr3_aa: CSSRSGRGRDGYTF
cdr3_nt: TGCAGCTCGAGGTCTGGCAGGGGGAGGGATGGCTACACCTTC
j_call: TRBJ1-2
d_call: TRBD1
clone_size: once
v_call: TRBV20-1

cdr3_aa: CSAGQQGLQYF
cdr3_nt: TGCAGTGCTGGACAACAGGGTTTGCAGTACTTC
j_call: TRBJ2-7
d_call: .
clone_size: few
v_call: TRBV20-1

cdr3_aa: CSARDRQGGVSYNSPLHF
cdr3_nt: TGCAGTGCTAGAGATCGACAGGGAGGAGTCTCCTATAATTCACCCCTCCACTTT
j_call: TRBJ1-6
d_call: TRBD1
clone_size: .
v_call: TRBV20-1

cdr3_aa: CASSFAPGTSGFYEQFF
cdr3_nt: TGTGCCAGCAGCTTCGCCCCAGGGACTAGCGGGTTCTATGAGCAGTTCTTC
j_call: TRBJ2-1
d_call: TRBD2
clone_size: few
v_call: TRBV7-9

cdr3_aa: CASSQEPRLGRGGSHNEQYF
cdr3_nt: TGCGCCAGCAGCCAAGAACCCAGGCTGGGGCGGGGGGGCTCCCACAATGAGCAGTACTTC
j_call: TRBJ2-7
d_call: TRBD2
clone_size: .
v_call: TRBV4-3

cdr3_aa: CAWSDLPAQGQFF
cdr3_nt: TGTGCCTGGAGTGACCTCCCGGCCCAAGGTCAGTTCTTC
j_call: TRBJ2-1
d_call: .
clone_size: .
v_call: TRBV30

cdr3_aa: CASTSRAYNEQFF
cdr3_nt: TGTGCCAGCACTTCCAGGGCCTACAATGAGCAGTTCTTC
j_call: TRBJ2-1
d_call: .
clone_size: .
v_call: TRBV6-2/TRBV6-3

cdr3_aa: CASNPERGFRPGEKLFF
cdr3_nt: TGTGCCTCAAACCCCGAAAGGGGATTTCGGCCTGGGGAAAAACTGTTTTTT
j_call: TRBJ1-4
d_call: .
clone_size: .
v_call: TRBV6-6

cdr3_aa: CSASDPYEQYF
cdr3_nt: TGCAGTGCTAGTGATCCCTACGAGCAGTACTTC
j_call: TRBJ2-7
d_call: .
clone_size: many
v_call: TRBV20-1

cdr3_aa: CAISPGLPEQFF
cdr3_nt: TGTGCCATCAGCCCCGGGCTACCTGAGCAGTTCTTC
j_call: TRBJ2-1
d_call: .
clone_size: few
v_call: TRBV10-3

cdr3_aa: CATGRTVQETQYF
cdr3_nt: TGTGCCACCGGGCGGACAGTTCAAGAGACCCAGTACTTC
j_call: TRBJ2-5
d_call: .
clone_size: .
v_call: TRBV15

cdr3_aa: CASSSRGSGSGEQFF
cdr3_nt: TGTGCCAGCAGTTCTAGAGGGAGCGGGAGTGGCGAGCAGTTCTTC
j_call: TRBJ2-1
d_call: TRBD2
clone_size: many
v_call: TRBV6-2/TRBV6-3

cdr3_aa: CAWSTGVNTEAFF
cdr3_nt: TGTGCCTGGAGTACCGGGGTTAACACTGAAGCTTTCTTT
j_call: TRBJ1-1
d_call: .
clone_size: .
v_call: TRBV30

cdr3_aa: CASGGTGDNEQFF
cdr3_nt: TGCGCCAGCGGGGGGACAGGGGATAATGAGCAGTTCTTC
j_call: TRBJ2-1
d_call: TRBD1
clone_size: .
v_call: TRBV10-2

cdr3_aa: CASRGLLGRSYNEQFF
cdr3_nt: TGTGCCAGCAGAGGACTCTTGGGAAGGTCCTACAATGAGCAGTTCTTC
j_call: TRBJ2-1
d_call: .
clone_size: .
v_call: TRBV6-5

cdr3_aa: CSAGDRRTEPSNYGYTF
cdr3_nt: TGCAGTGCTGGAGATCGAAGGACAGAGCCATCTAACTATGGCTACACCTTC
j_call: TRBJ1-2
d_call: .
clone_size: .
v_call: TRBV20-1

cdr3_aa: CAISGVVVTGVHEQYF
cdr3_nt: TGTGCCATCAGTGGAGTCGTGGTTACCGGGGTCCACGAGCAGTACTTC
j_call: TRBJ2-7
d_call: .
clone_size: few
v_call: TRBV10-3

cdr3_aa: CASSPPRVGAEADTQYF
cdr3_nt: TGTGCCAGCAGCCCCCCCAGGGTGGGGGCAGAAGCAGATACGCAGTATTTT
j_call: TRBJ2-3
d_call: .
clone_size: .
v_call: TRBV3-1

cdr3_aa: CASSQVWGKEVDGYTF
cdr3_nt: TGTGCCAGCAGCCAAGTGTGGGGAAAAGAAGTAGATGGCTACACCTTC
j_call: TRBJ1-2
d_call: .
clone_size: few
v_call: TRBV3-1

cdr3_aa: CAIGQGHTEAFF
cdr3_nt: TGTGCCATCGGACAGGGTCACACTGAAGCTTTCTTT
j_call: TRBJ1-1
d_call: TRBD1
clone_size: few
v_call: TRBV10-3

cdr3_aa: CASSQIARNKGLNTEAFF
cdr3_nt: TGCGCCAGCAGCCAAATCGCCAGGAATAAGGGGTTGAACACTGAAGCTTTCTTT
j_call: TRBJ1-1
d_call: .
clone_size: .
v_call: TRBV5-1

cdr3_aa: CASSLGRQVNEQFF
cdr3_nt: TGTGCCAGCAGCTTAGGCAGGCAGGTCAATGAGCAGTTCTTC
j_call: TRBJ2-1
d_call: .
clone_size: .
v_call: TRBV13

cdr3_aa: CASPGRRNEQFF
cdr3_nt: TGTGCCAGCCCGGGCAGGCGAAATGAGCAGTTCTTC
j_call: TRBJ2-1
d_call: .
clone_size: .
v_call: TRBV21-1

cdr3_aa: CASSNQRPYSYEQYF
cdr3_nt: TGTGCCAGCAGTAATCAGAGGCCTTATTCCTACGAGCAGTACTTC
j_call: TRBJ2-7
d_call: .
clone_size: few
v_call: TRBV27

cdr3_aa: CASSPLPAGHEQFF
cdr3_nt: TGTGCCAGCAGCCCTCTGCCCGCAGGGCATGAGCAGTTCTTC
j_call: TRBJ2-1
d_call: .
clone_size: .
v_call: TRBV7-2

cdr3_aa: CASKLRWRDNEQFF
cdr3_nt: TGTGCCAGCAAGCTTAGGTGGAGGGACAATGAGCAGTTCTTC
j_call: TRBJ2-1
d_call: .
clone_size: .
v_call: TRBV13

cdr3_aa: CSAARDSRITGELFF
cdr3_nt: TGCAGTGCTGCCAGGGACTCACGAATCACCGGGGAGCTGTTTTTT
j_call: TRBJ2-2
d_call: .
clone_size: few
v_call: TRBV20-1

cdr3_aa: CSASVQNYGYTF
cdr3_nt: TGCAGTGCTAGTGTGCAGAACTATGGCTACACCTTC
j_call: TRBJ1-2
d_call: .
clone_size: few
v_call: TRBV20-1

cdr3_aa: CSASSGAVTYNEQFF
cdr3_nt: TGCAGTGCTAGCTCCGGCGCGGTCACCTACAATGAGCAGTTCTTC
j_call: TRBJ2-1
d_call: .
clone_size: .
v_call: TRBV20-1

cdr3_aa: CASSNGQGRRQETQYF
cdr3_nt: TGCGCCAGCAGCAACGGACAGGGAAGACGACAAGAGACCCAGTACTTC
j_call: TRBJ2-5
d_call: TRBD1
clone_size: few
v_call: TRBV5-1

cdr3_aa: CASSERAGYVYGYTF
cdr3_nt: TGTGCCAGCAGTGAACGGGCAGGGTATGTCTATGGCTACACCTTC
j_call: TRBJ1-2
d_call: .
clone_size: .
v_call: TRBV6-1

cdr3_aa: CASSLALAEETQYF
cdr3_nt: TGTGCCAGCAGTTTAGCACTAGCGGAGGAGACCCAGTACTTC
j_call: TRBJ2-5
d_call: TRBD2
clone_size: many
v_call: TRBV5-1

cdr3_aa: CASSPQSIASHPYEQYF
cdr3_nt: TGTGCCAGCAGTCCCCAATCTATCGCTAGCCACCCCTACGAGCAGTACTTC
j_call: TRBJ2-7
d_call: .
clone_size: .
v_call: TRBV6-2/TRBV6-3

cdr3_aa: CASSYSGDSTDTQYF
cdr3_nt: TGTGCCAGTAGTTATAGCGGGGACAGCACAGATACGCAGTATTTT
j_call: TRBJ2-3
d_call: TRBD2
clone_size: few
v_call: TRBV19

cdr3_aa: CASSQDLGDGNEQFF
cdr3_nt: TGCGCCAGCAGCCAAGACTTGGGGGATGGCAATGAGCAGTTCTTC
j_call: TRBJ2-1
d_call: .
clone_size: few
v_call: TRBV4-3

cdr3_aa: CASSVGQGLGTGELFF
cdr3_nt: TGTGCCAGCAGCGTGGGGCAGGGTTTAGGCACCGGGGAGCTGTTTTTT
j_call: TRBJ2-2
d_call: .
clone_size: once
v_call: TRBV9

cdr3_aa: CASTRDGADTQYF
cdr3_nt: TGTGCCAGCACCCGGGACGGGGCAGATACGCAGTATTTT
j_call: TRBJ2-3
d_call: .
clone_size: .
v_call: TRBV6-5

cdr3_aa: CASSDRGNTEAFF
cdr3_nt: TGTGCCAGCAGCGACAGGGGGAACACTGAAGCTTTCTTT
j_call: TRBJ1-1
d_call: TRBD1
clone_size: many
v_call: TRBV7-2

cdr3_aa: CASSLGPSGVTEQFF
cdr3_nt: TGCGCCAGCAGCTTGGGCCCTAGCGGGGTCACTGAGCAGTTCTTC
j_call: TRBJ2-1
d_call: TRBD2
clone_size: few
v_call: TRBV5-1

cdr3_aa: CASSYRMKVAYEQYF
cdr3_nt: TGTGCCAGCAGTTACAGGATGAAGGTGGCCTACGAGCAGTACTTC
j_call: TRBJ2-7
d_call: .
clone_size: .
v_call: TRBV6-5

cdr3_aa: CASSLAGQALNTGELFF
cdr3_nt: TGCGCCAGCAGCTTGGCAGGACAGGCCTTGAACACCGGGGAGCTGTTTTTT
j_call: TRBJ2-2
d_call: TRBD1
clone_size: .
v_call: TRBV5-1

cdr3_aa: CASSSSLAGGGADTQYF
cdr3_nt: TGTGCCAGCAGTTCCTCACTAGCGGGAGGTGGGGCAGATACGCAGTATTTT
j_call: TRBJ2-3
d_call: TRBD2
clone_size: few
v_call: TRBV6-5

cdr3_aa: CAASAGGSYEQYF
cdr3_nt: TGTGCAGCCTCAGCGGGGGGGTCCTACGAGCAGTACTTC
j_call: TRBJ2-7
d_call: TRBD2
clone_size: few
v_call: TRBV6-5

cdr3_aa: CAITHGHNEQFF
cdr3_nt: TGTGCCATCACCCACGGTCACAATGAGCAGTTCTTC
j_call: TRBJ2-1
d_call: .
clone_size: many
v_call: TRBV10-3

cdr3_aa: CASSLVLGHEQYF
cdr3_nt: TGTGCCAGCAGCTTAGTACTAGGACACGAGCAGTACTTC
j_call: TRBJ2-7
d_call: .
clone_size: once
v_call: TRBV13